This T cell receptor (beta chain) is drawn from a study of blood T cell repertoires in COVID-19. Turning to the study itself: PBMCs, B-cell-depleted T cells, or T cells were the source of the cDNA or gDNA that made up the material.

There are 19 residues in the CDR3. Per the germline V gene, CDR1 is MNHEY and CDR2 is SMNVEV (reference sequence). V lost 4 bases to trimming and J lost 7 bases; unmatched junction nucleotides: 15. This clone was seen a few times. Original methodology: Estimation of nucleated cell counts was performed using reference gene primer amplification. Measured with immunoSEQ multiplex PCR; TCRdb has only the in-frame clones, and not every one. V, J and clone size derive from that table, while D and trimming were established from the DNA sequence. The data show more than 95,000 clones, approximately 74% seen once.

Specimen: peripheral blood. The rearrangement links TRBV27 to TRBJ2-2, with 13 bases matching TRBD2. The TCR originated in a man aged 55 to 69 with acute or convalescent COVID-19. CDR3 bases: TGTGCCAGCAGTTCCAAGAGTACTAGCGGGAGGGCCGGAAACGGGGAGCTGTTTTTT. Its translation is CASSSKSTSGRAGNGELFF.